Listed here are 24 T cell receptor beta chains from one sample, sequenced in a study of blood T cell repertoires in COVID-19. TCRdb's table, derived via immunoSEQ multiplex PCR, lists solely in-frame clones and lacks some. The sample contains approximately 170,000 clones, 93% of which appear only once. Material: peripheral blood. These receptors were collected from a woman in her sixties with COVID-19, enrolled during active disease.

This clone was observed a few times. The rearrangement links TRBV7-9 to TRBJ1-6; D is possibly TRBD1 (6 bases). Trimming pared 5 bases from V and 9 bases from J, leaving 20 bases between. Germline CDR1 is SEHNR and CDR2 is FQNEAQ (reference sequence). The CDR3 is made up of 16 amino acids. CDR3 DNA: TGTGCCAGCAGCCCCTACGCCACGGGCAGGGGTTCACCCCTCCACTTT. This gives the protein CASSPYATGRGSPLHF.

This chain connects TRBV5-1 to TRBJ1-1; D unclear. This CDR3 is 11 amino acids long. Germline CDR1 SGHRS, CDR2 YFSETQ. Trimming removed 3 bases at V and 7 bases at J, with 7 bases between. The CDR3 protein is CASSSTGEAFF. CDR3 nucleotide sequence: TGCGCCAGCAGCTCTACGGGTGAAGCTTTCTTT.

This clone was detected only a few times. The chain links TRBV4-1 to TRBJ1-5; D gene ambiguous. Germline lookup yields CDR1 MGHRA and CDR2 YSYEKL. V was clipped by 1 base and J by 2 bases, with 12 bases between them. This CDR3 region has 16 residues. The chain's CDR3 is CASSQGGPPGNQPQHF. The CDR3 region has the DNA TGCGCCAGCAGCCAAGGCGGTCCTCCGGGCAATCAGCCCCAGCATTTT.

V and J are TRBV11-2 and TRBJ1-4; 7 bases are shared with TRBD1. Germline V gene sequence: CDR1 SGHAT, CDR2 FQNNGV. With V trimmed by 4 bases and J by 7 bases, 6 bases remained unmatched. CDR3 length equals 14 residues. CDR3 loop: CASSYSGGSEKLFF. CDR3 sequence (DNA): TGTGCCAGCAGCTATTCAGGGGGAAGTGAAAAACTGTTTTTT.

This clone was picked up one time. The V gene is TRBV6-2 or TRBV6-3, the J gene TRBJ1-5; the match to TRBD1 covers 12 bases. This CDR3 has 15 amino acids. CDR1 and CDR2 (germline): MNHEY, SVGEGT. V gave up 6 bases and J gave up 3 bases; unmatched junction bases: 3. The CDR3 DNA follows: TGTGCCAGCAGCTTGGGACAGGGGGCCAATCAGCCCCAGCATTTT. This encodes CASSLGQGANQPQHF.

The CDR3, as DNA: TGTGCCAGTAGCCGACAGGGGGCTTCCGGGGAGCTGTTTTTT. It codes for CASSRQGASGELFF. The chain combines TRBV19 with TRBJ2-2, with TRBD1 identical over 10 bases. CDR1 and CDR2 from the germline V gene are LNHDA and SQIVND (reference sequence). The CDR3 runs to 14 residues. The V segment lost 6 bases and the J segment 6 bases; nucleotides outside the gene matches: 4.

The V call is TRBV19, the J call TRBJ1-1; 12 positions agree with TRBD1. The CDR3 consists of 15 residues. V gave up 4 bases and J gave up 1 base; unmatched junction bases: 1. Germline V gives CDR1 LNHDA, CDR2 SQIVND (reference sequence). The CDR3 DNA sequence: TGTGCCAGTAGTAGGGGACAGGGGGCGAACACTGAAGCTTTCTTT. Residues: CASSRGQGANTEAFF.

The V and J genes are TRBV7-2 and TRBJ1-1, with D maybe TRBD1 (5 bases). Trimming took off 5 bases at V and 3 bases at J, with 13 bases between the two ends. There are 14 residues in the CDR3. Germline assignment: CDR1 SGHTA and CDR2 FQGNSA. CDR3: CASSPGRGYTEAFF. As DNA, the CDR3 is TGTGCCAGCAGCCCCGGCCGGGGGTACACTGAAGCTTTCTTT.

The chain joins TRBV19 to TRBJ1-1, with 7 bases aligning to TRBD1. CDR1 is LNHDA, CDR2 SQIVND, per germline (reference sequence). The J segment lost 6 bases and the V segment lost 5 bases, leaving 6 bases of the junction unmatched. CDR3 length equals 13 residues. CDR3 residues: CASSPDRDAEAFF. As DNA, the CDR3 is TGTGCCAGTAGTCCCGACAGGGATGCTGAAGCTTTCTTT.

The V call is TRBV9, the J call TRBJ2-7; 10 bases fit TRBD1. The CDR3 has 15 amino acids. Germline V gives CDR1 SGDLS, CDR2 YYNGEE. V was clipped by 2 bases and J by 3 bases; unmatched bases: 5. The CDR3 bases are TGTGCCAGCAGCGTTTCCGGGACAGGGGTCTACGAGCAGTACTTC. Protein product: CASSVSGTGVYEQYF.

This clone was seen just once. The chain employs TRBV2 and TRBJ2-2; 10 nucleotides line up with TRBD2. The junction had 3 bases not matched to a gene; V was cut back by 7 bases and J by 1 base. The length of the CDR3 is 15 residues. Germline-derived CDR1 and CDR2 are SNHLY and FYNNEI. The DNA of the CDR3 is TGTGCCAGCAAACTAGCGGGGAAGAACACCGGGGAGCTGTTTTTT. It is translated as CASKLAGKNTGELFF.

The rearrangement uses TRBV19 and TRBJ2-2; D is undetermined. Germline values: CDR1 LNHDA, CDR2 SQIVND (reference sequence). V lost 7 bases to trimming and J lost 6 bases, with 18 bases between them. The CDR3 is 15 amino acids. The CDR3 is CASTPSRVSAGELFF. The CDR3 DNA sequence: TGTGCCAGTACCCCCTCCCGGGTTTCGGCCGGGGAGCTGTTTTTT.

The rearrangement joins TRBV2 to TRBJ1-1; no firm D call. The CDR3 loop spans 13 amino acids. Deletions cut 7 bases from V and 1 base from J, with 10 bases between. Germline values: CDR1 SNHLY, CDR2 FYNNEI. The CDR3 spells CASNLERNTEAFF. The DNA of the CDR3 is TGTGCCAGCAATTTGGAGAGGAACACTGAAGCTTTCTTT.

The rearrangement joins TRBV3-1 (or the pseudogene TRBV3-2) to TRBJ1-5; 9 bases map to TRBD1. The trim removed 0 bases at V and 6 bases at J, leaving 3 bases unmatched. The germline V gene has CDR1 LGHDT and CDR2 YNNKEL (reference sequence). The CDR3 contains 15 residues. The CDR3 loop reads CASSQDATGGQPQHF. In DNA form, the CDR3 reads TGTGCCAGCAGCCAAGATGCGACAGGGGGTCAGCCCCAGCATTTT.

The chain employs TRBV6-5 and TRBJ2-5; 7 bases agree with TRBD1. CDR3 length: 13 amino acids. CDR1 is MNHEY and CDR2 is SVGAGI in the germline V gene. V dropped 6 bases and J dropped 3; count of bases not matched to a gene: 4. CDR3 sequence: CASRTGAEETQYF. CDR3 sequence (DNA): TGTGCCAGCAGAACAGGGGCCGAAGAGACCCAGTACTTC.

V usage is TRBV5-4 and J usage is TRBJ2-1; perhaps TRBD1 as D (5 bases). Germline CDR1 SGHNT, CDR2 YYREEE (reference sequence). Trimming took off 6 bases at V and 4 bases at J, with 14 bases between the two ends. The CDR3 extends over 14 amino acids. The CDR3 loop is CASTRSRQYNEQFF. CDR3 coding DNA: TGTGCCAGCACCCGCTCGAGACAGTACAATGAGCAGTTCTTC.

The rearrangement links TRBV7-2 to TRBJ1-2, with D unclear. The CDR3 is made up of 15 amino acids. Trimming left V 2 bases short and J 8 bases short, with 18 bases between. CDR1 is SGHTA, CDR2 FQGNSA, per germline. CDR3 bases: TGTGCCAGCAGCTTACAAGTAGCCACTCAGCGCGGCTACACCTTC. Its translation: CASSLQVATQRGYTF.

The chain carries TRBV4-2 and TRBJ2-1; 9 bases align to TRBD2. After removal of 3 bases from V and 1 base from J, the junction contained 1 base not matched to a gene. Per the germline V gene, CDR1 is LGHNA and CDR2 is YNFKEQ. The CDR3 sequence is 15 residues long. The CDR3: CASSQTSGSYNEQFF. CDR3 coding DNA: TGTGCCAGCAGCCAGACTAGCGGATCCTACAATGAGCAGTTCTTC.

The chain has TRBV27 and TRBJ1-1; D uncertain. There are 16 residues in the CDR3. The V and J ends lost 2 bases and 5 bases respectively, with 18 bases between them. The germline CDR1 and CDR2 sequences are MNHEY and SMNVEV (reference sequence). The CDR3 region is CASSLTSFEGRTEAFF. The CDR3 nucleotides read TGTGCCAGCAGTTTAACGAGTTTCGAGGGTCGGACTGAAGCTTTCTTT.

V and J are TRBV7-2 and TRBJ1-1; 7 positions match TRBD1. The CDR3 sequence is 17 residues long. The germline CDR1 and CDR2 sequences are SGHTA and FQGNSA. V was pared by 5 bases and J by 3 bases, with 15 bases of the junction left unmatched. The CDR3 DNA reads TGTGCCAGCAGCCGTTCTGCCACGTTCAGGGGGGACACTGAAGCTTTCTTT. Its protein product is CASSRSATFRGDTEAFF.

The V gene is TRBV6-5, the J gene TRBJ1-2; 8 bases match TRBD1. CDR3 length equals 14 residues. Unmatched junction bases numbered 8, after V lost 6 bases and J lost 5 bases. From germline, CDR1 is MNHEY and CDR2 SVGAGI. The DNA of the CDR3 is TGTGCCAGCAGAACCACAGGGGGAAGGTATGGCTACACCTTC. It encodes CASRTTGGRYGYTF.

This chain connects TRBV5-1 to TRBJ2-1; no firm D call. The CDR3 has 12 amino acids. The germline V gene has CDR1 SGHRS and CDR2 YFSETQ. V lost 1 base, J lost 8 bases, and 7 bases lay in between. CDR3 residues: CASSLMADEQFF. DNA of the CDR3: TGCGCCAGCAGCTTGATGGCAGATGAGCAGTTCTTC. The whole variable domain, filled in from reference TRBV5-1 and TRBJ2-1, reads KAGVTQTPRYLIKTRGQQVTLSCSPISGHRSVSWYQQTPGQGLQFLFEYFSETQRNKGNFPGRFSGRQFSNSRSEMNVSTLELGDSALYLCASSLMADEQFFGPGTRLTVL.

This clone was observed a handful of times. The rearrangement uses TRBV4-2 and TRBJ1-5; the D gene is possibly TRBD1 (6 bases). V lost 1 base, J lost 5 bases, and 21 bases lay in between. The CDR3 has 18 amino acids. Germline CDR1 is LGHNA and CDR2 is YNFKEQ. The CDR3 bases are TGTGCCAGCAGCCAAGCCGCCCGTCAGGGGAGGGAGGATCAGCCCCAGCATTTT. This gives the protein CASSQAARQGREDQPQHF.

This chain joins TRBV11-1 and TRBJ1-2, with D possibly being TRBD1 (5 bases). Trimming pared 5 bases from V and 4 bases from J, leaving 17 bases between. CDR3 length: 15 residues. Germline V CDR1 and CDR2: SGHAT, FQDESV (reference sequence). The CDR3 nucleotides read TGTGCCAGCAGCCCAGCTGGGGGGAGCCTCTATGGCTACACCTTC. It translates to CASSPAGGSLYGYTF.